This T cell receptor beta chain was captured in a study of blood T cell repertoires in COVID-19. Study-wide background: Both acute and convalescent COVID-19 samples were obtained from the United States, Italy and Spain. T cells, B-cell-depleted T cells, or PBMCs supplied cDNA or gDNA.

CDR1 and CDR2 from the germline V gene are SNHLY and FYNNEI. The V and J ends lost 11 bases and 6 bases respectively, with 14 bases between them. The CDR3 spans 13 residues. In the source study's methods: It was from reference gene primer amplification that nucleated cell counts were estimated. Repertoires were generated with immunoSEQ multiplex PCR, while TCRdb's copy carries only in-frame clones and drops some. Clonal size and the V and J genes are those of that table, whereas D and trimming came from the DNA. The data contain some 200,000 clones, 92% of them singletons. This clonotype originated in a man younger than 40 with acute or convalescent COVID-19. This chain links TRBV2 with TRBJ1-6, with D possibly TRBD1 on 5 matching bases. Sample: peripheral blood. DNA for the CDR3: TGTGCCGCCGGCCAAGGGGTTAATTCACCCCTCCACTTT. Protein sequence: CAAGQGVNSPLHF.